This T cell receptor (beta chain) was observed in a study of chemoradiotherapy in HPV16-positive cancers. Per germline, CDR1 KGHSH and CDR2 LQKENI. Trimming cost V 1 base and J 5 bases, with 5 bases left between them. The CDR3 consists of 12 residues. Measured with immunoSEQ multiplex PCR; TCRdb has only the in-frame clones, and not every one. The sample carries over 9,000 clones, around 75% recorded once. V and J are TRBV18 and TRBJ1-1, with D unclear. This clonotype was sampled from a human donor with HPV-associated anogenital cancer. The material was tumor tissue, obtained from a patient who underwent chemoradiotherapy. The CDR3 bases are TGTGCCAGCTCACCACTGGAGACTGAAGCTTTCTTT. It encodes CASSPLETEAFF.